This T cell receptor (beta chain) emerged from a study of shared clonotypes between healthy human individuals (dated by TCRdb to 2020 to 2021). About the full investigation: A few men and a couple of women, aged 18 to 49 years, made up the cohort. Per donor, three plates each were used for CD4 naive and CD4 memory, two for CD8 naive, and one for CD8 memory. Blood TCR repertoires of several healthy adults were deeply sequenced to estimate repertoire size and the extent of clonotype sharing between individuals. Libraries were prepared and TCR repertoires were sequenced by different laboratories using diverse techniques, in order to increase sequencing depth and limit assay-specific biases. Per donor, leukapheresis produced somewhere between about 0.9 and 9.5 billion PBMCs. General study outcomes and caveats: Rarefaction of sorted-subset datasets indicated incomplete sequencing despite the large sequencing depth. Pairwise subsampling led to the expectation that sequencing depth would affect the degree of clonotype sharing among donors. Sampling was limited to blood, and TCR repertoires in tissue likely differ from TCR repertoires in blood. Sharing across a few donors was observed for roughly 5.4% of naive CD4, 3.5% of naive CD8, 2% to 2.5% of memory CD4, and around 0.44% of memory CD8 clonotypes. Compared with non-shared clonotypes, clonotypes shared by all four sorted-subset donors had higher generation probabilities. Naive subsets generally had larger estimated clonotype richness than memory subsets did. Because the study included only a small number of donors, the genetic and exposure-history diversity represented was limited.

Using the deep immunoSEQ assay, multiplex PCR amplified TCR CDR3 regions from genomic DNA. For each cell subset, the extracted genomic DNA was distributed evenly across all wells of several immunoSEQ 96-well plates, and each plate served as one replicate. Each replicate PCR for sorted subsets received 200 ng genomic DNA, equal to tens of thousands of T cell genomes. The purified libraries were quantified using a Qubit 3.0 fluorometer, sized with a Bioanalyzer 2100, and then quantified again using the KAPA Library Quantification kit. Each immunoSEQ 96-well plate was sequenced on its own single-read 150-cycle Illumina NextSeq 550 flow cell. For the original study's pipeline: The immunoSEQ output contained only junctional sequences without quality scores, so filtering could not match that applied to full-length reads. Sequences were annotated with PyIR, a Python wrapper for IgBLAST v1.9, and V/J genes and CDR3 were assigned using IMGT germline references. Any read was removed if the V/J assignment was weak (E-value above 1e-6), the CDR3 was missing, or the read contained stop codons, out-of-frame junctions, or ambiguous translated residues. V3J clonotypes were defined as sequences sharing an identical inferred V gene, J gene, and CDR3 amino acid sequence. The percentage overlap between two repertoires was calculated by dividing the number of shared unique clonotypes by the size of the smaller repertoire. Repertoire richness was assessed with RTK rarefaction, the Chao1 estimator, and Recon v2.1 estimates of unobserved clonotypes. For all TCRbeta clonotypes obtained by the gDNA method from four donors, generation probabilities were computed with OLGA. This immuneACCESS table, as held by TCRdb, lists in-frame sequences with V and J called but not all clones. Of the missing ones, under half trace to an unresolved V gene in checked studies; the others have no known cause. Clone size and V and J calls were adopted from that table, with D and trimming inferred from the DNA. The sample table shows approximately 2,000,000 clones, and around 93% are seen once. Jointly, the top ten make up around 1.7% of the sample.

For the CD8 naive samples, CD45RO-negative cells were positively selected for CCR7, yielding a CD45RA+CCR7+ population from which TemRA cells were excluded. Donors were healthy HIV-negative adults with no recently reported acute infections or vaccinations. Only Caucasian adults living in Nashville, Tennessee, USA were represented among the donors. Blood was obtained by leukapheresis, after which PBMCs were separated by Ficoll-Histopaque density gradient centrifugation and cryopreserved in liquid nitrogen vapor phase. Analytical flow cytometry was used to check the purity and quantity of every magnetically sorted T cell population. Genomic DNA was isolated from every sorted fraction and measured by UV absorbance on a Nanodrop 2000c. Worth noting for this clone: Its antigen remains unidentified. It has no much larger one-base neighbor in the sample; base qualities were not kept.

The sequencing input was naive CD8+ T cells from PBMCs. Reading the label with the study, this specimen's cell subset or site is: CD45RA+CCR7+. The receptor's source is a young man in good health. Some clones in this sample may be carry-over from other donors' samples.

The CDR3 is CASSYSSWAYEQYF. The DNA sequence follows: TGTGCCAGCAGTTATTCGTCCTGGGCCTACGAGCAGTACTTC. The receptor chain draws on TRBV6-5 and TRBJ2-7, with no D gene named confidently. The V end loses 3 bases and the J end loses 2 bases, and a stretch of 11 bases separates them. Reading the germline V gene gives CDR1 MNHEY and CDR2 SVGAGI. From its cysteine to its phenylalanine, the CDR3 spans 14 amino acids. The kept DNA is CDR3 alone, 42 bases in frame from the first base.